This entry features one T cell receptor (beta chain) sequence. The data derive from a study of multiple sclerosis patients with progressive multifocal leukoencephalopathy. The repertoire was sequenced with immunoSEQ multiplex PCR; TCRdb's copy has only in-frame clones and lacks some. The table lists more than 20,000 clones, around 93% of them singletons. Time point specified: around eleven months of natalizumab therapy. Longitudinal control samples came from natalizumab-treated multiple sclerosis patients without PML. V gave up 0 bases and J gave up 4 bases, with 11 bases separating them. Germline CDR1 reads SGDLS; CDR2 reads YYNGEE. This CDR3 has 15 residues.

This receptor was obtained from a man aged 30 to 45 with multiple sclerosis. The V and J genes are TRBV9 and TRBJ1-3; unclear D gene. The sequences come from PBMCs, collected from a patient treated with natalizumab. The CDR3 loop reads CASSVDVGSGNTIYF. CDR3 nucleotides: TGTGCCAGCAGCGTAGATGTGGGGAGCGGAAACACCATATATTTT.